Each of the 3 T cell receptor beta chains below was sequenced from the same sample in a study of blood T cells in healthy people across ages. The second PCR ran about 6 to 11 cycles with a sample-barcoded 5' primer and J-beta primers. TCRdb re-derived calls from the 5' RACE reads in MiXCR, one entry per CDR3 protein. Here the sample spans around 710,000 distinct CDR3 sequences, roughly two fifths being singletons. The material sequenced was blood. The receptors stem from a woman aged 55-69 years in good health.

This clonotype was seen a few times. The chain uses TRBV28 and TRBJ2-3; 8 positions match TRBD1. Trimming cost V 5 bases and J 2 bases; bases outside gene matches: 6. Germline V gene sequence: CDR1 MDHEN, CDR2 SYDVKM. CDR3 length: 15 residues. The DNA for the CDR3 is TGTGCCAGCAGTGGGGGACAGGACTTCACAGATACGCAGTATTTT. Amino acids: CASSGGQDFTDTQYF.

This clonotype was counted many times. The CDR3, as DNA: TGTGCCAGCAGTGCCGGTGGGGACAGGATCGGTGAGCAGTACTTC. It is translated as CASSAGGDRIGEQYF. This chain links TRBV9 with TRBJ2-5; 8 nucleotides align to TRBD1. Germline CDR1 SGDLS, CDR2 YYNGEE. The ends lost 5 bases at V and 11 bases at J; junction bases unmatched: 17. This CDR3 is 15 amino acids long.

This clonotype came up a few times. The chain links TRBV12-3 or TRBV12-4 to TRBJ1-2; D unresolved. CDR3 length equals 13 residues. Between the trimmed V and J ends, which lost 3 bases and 2 bases, there was a span of 7 bases. The DNA of the CDR3 is TGTGCCAGCAGTTTCCTCACCAACTATGGCTACACCTTC. It is translated as CASSFLTNYGYTF.